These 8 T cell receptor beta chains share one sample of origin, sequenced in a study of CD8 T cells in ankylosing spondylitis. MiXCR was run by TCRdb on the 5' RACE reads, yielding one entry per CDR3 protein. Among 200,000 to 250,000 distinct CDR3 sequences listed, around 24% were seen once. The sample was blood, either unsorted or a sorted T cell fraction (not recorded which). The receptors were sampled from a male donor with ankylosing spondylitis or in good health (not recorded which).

In nucleotides, the CDR3 is TGTGCCAGCAGCCCGGCGGGACAGGGGGCCAACGAGCAGTACTTC. This translates into CASSPAGQGANEQYF. The rearrangement links TRBV5-4 to TRBJ2-7, with 12 bases lining up with TRBD1. From germline, CDR1 is SGHNT and CDR2 YYREEE (reference sequence). This CDR3 comprises 15 residues. V was pared by 4 bases and J by 5 bases, with 7 bases of the junction left unmatched.

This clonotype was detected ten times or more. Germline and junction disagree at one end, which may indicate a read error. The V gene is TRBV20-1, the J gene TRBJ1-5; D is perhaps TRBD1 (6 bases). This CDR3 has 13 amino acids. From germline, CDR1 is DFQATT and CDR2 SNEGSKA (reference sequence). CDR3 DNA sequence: TGCAGTGCAAGAGCCGGGACATCCCAGCCCCAGCATTTT. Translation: CSARAGTSQPQHF.

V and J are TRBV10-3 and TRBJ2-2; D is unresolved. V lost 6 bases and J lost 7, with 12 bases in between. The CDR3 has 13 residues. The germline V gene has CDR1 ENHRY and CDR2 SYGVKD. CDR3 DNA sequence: TGTGCCATCAGCCCCTCCGGTGACGGGGAGCTGTTTTTT. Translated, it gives CAISPSGDGELFF.

The CDR3 region has the DNA TGTGCCAGCAGCTTAAGTTGGGGAGAGCTGTTTTTT. Translating gives CASSLSWGELFF. The chain has TRBV5-6 and TRBJ2-2; D is undetermined. The V and J ends lost 2 bases and 11 bases respectively, with 10 bases between them. From germline, CDR1 is SGHDT and CDR2 YYEEEE. The length of the CDR3 is 12 residues. The full variable domain, rest sourced from reference TRBV5-6 and TRBJ2-2, is DAGVTQSPTHLIKTRGQQVTLRCSPKSGHDTVSWYQQALGQGPQFIFQYYEEEERQRGNFPDRFSGHQFPNYSSELNVNALLLGDSALYLCASSLSWGELFFGEGSRLTVL.

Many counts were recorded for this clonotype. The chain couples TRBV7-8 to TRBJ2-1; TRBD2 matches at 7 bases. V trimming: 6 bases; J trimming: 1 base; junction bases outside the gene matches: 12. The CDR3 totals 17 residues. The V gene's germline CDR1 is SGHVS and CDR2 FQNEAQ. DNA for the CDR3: TGTGCCAGCAGGTCGGGTTCCCGCGGGAGTTCCTACAATGAGCAGTTCTTC. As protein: CASRSGSRGSSYNEQFF.

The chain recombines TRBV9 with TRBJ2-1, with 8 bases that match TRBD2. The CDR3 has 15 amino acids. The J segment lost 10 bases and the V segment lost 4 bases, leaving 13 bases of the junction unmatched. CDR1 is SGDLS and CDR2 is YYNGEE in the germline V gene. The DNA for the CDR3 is TGTGCCAGCAGCCCTCCCACACCTAGCGGGTCCGAGCAGTTCTTC. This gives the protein CASSPPTPSGSEQFF.

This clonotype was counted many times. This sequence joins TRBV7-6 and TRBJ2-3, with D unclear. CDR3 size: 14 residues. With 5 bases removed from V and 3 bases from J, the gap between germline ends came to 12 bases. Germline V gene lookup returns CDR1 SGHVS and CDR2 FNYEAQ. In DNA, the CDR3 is TGTGCCAGCAGCGCTCAGAGATCTACAGATACGCAGTATTTT. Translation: CASSAQRSTDTQYF. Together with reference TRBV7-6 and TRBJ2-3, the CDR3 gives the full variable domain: GAGVSQSPRYKVTKRGQDVALRCDPISGHVSLYWYRQALGQGPEFLTYFNYEAQQDKSGLPNDRFSAERPEGSISTLTIQRTEQRDSAMYRCASSAQRSTDTQYFGPGTRLTVL.

The CDR3 region is CASSFISSEQFF. CDR3 coding DNA: TGTGCCAGCAGCTTTATCTCTAGTGAGCAGTTCTTC. This chain connects TRBV7-6 to TRBJ2-1; unclear D gene. The CDR3 is 12 amino acids. Germline V gene sequence: CDR1 SGHVS, CDR2 FNYEAQ. The V and J ends lost 3 bases and 9 bases respectively, with 9 bases between them.